Shown below are 31 T cell receptor beta chains from a single sample sequenced in a study of cytomegalovirus exposure and HLA in healthy donors (dated by TCRdb to about 2017). Library preparation was by the immunoSEQ multiplex PCR assay. For the multiplex PCR, a mixture combining 60 forward primers for TCR Vbeta segments and 13 reverse primers for TCR Jbeta segments was used. The source is immuneACCESS, and TCRdb retained only in-frame sequences with V and J called. Part of the clones is not carried over; for the studies checked, unresolved V genes explain less than half of this, and the remainder is unexplained. The sample table records about 200,000 clones; 75% to 90% of these occur just once. 6.5% of the sample rests with the top ten. The specimen was PBMCs. Receptors originate from a woman aged 45-60 years in good health and CMV-seropositive.

This chain joins TRBV27 and TRBJ2-1; no clear D gene. Per germline, CDR1 MNHEY and CDR2 SMNVEV (reference sequence). CDR3 length: 14 amino acids. V lost 8 bases, J lost 0 bases, and 11 bases lay in between. In nucleotides, the CDR3 is TGTGCCAGCCGAGGCAGCGCCTCCTACAATGAGCAGTTCTTC. Amino acid sequence: CASRGSASYNEQFF.

The rearrangement links TRBV6-5 to TRBJ2-1; possible D gene TRBD2, 5 bases. The CDR3 contains 14 residues. Germline CDR1 and CDR2: MNHEY and SVGAGI. Trimming pared 4 bases from V and 8 bases from J, leaving 15 bases between. The CDR3 sequence is CASSSVGSQYEQFF. The CDR3 coding sequence is TGTGCCAGCAGTTCCGTGGGGAGTCAGTATGAGCAGTTCTTC.

This clone has only a few counts. The DNA is left out, because the CDR3 cannot be placed on it with certainty; the CDR3 is given as TCRdb lists it. J is TRBJ2-1 and V is TRBV1; the table calls TRBD2, which could not be checked here. TRBV1 is described as a pseudogene. The CDR3 numbers 18 amino acids, ends counted. The CDR3 reads CTSSRVGGGAITYNEQFF.

This rearrangement joins TRBV19 to TRBJ1-5, with TRBD1 matching 9 bases. Germline values: CDR1 LNHDA, CDR2 SQIVND (reference sequence). With V trimmed by 4 bases and J by 3 bases, 10 bases remained unmatched. This CDR3 comprises 17 residues. The CDR3 reads CASSRFRDRVTNQPQHF. The CDR3, as DNA: TGTGCCAGTAGTAGGTTCCGGGACAGGGTTACCAATCAGCCCCAGCATTTT.

This chain joins TRBV29-1 and TRBJ2-5; TRBD1 aligns across 8 bases. After removal of 6 bases from V and 5 bases from J, the junction contained 11 bases not matched to a gene. CDR3 length: 14 amino acids. Per the germline V gene, CDR1 is SQVTM and CDR2 is ANQGSEA. The chain's CDR3 is CSVRSDRGSETQYF. The CDR3 nucleotides read TGCAGCGTCCGCTCAGACAGGGGATCGGAGACCCAGTACTTC.

The chain carries TRBV5-6 and TRBJ1-6, with 8 bases fitting TRBD1. CDR3 length equals 16 residues. V lost 4 bases and J lost 6; bases outside the gene matches: 9. Germline V gene sequence: CDR1 SGHDT, CDR2 YYEEEE. The CDR3 protein is CASSPYDRGGNSPLHF. In DNA form, the CDR3 reads TGTGCCAGCAGCCCTTACGACAGGGGCGGTAATTCACCCCTCCACTTT.

The chain links TRBV10-3 to TRBJ2-1, with D maybe TRBD2 (5 bases). The CDR3 sequence is 15 residues long. Trimming removed 11 bases at V and 2 bases at J, with 19 bases between. CDR1 is ENHRY, CDR2 SYGVKD, per germline. The DNA for the CDR3 is TGTGCCTCCGGGGAACTGCTATCCGCCTACAATGAGCAGTTCTTC. Its translation is CASGELLSAYNEQFF.

This chain joins TRBV15 and TRBJ1-5, with D maybe TRBD1 (6 bases). V was clipped by 0 bases and J by 1 base, with 10 bases between them. There are 16 residues in the CDR3. Germline loops: CDR1 LNHNV, CDR2 YYDKDF (reference sequence). CDR3 residues: CATSREGALSNQPQHF. The CDR3 region has the DNA TGTGCCACCAGCAGAGAGGGGGCCTTAAGCAATCAGCCCCAGCATTTT.

This sequence joins TRBV4-3 and TRBJ2-2, with 8 bases lining up with TRBD1. The CDR3 totals 16 residues. V was pared by 0 bases and J by 7 bases, with 7 bases of the junction left unmatched. Per germline, CDR1 LGHNA and CDR2 YSLEER. CDR3 in amino acids: CASSQDGQGAGGELFF. In DNA form, the CDR3 reads TGCGCCAGCAGCCAAGATGGCCAGGGGGCGGGCGGGGAGCTGTTTTTT.

The chain carries TRBV27 and TRBJ2-7; TRBD1 agrees at 8 bases. Germline V CDR1 and CDR2: MNHEY, SMNVEV (reference sequence). V gave up 6 bases and J gave up 7 bases; unmatched junction bases: 17. This CDR3 comprises 16 residues. The CDR3 reads CASRPGQAYYLSEQYF. The DNA for the CDR3 is TGTGCCAGCAGGCCGGGACAGGCCTATTACCTTAGTGAGCAGTACTTC.

The chain combines TRBV15 with TRBJ2-2; TRBD2 aligns across 12 bases. In germline, CDR1 is LNHNV, CDR2 YYDKDF (reference sequence). This CDR3 has 15 amino acids. Trimming took 4 bases from V and 5 from J; bases not matched to a gene: 2. The CDR3 sequence: CATSIGLAGTGELFF. Here the CDR3 DNA reads TGTGCCACCAGCATTGGACTAGCGGGAACCGGGGAGCTGTTTTTT. The full variable domain, rest sourced from reference TRBV15 and TRBJ2-2, is DAMVIQNPRYQVTQFGKPVTLSCSQTLNHNVMYWYQQKSSQAPKLLFHYYDKDFNNEADTPDNFQSRRPNTSFCFLDIRSPGLGDTAMYLCATSIGLAGTGELFFGEGSRLTVL.

The J gene is TRBJ2-7, the V gene TRBV18, with 8 bases matching TRBD2. Germline assignment: CDR1 KGHSH and CDR2 LQKENI. The V and J ends lost 3 bases and 13 bases, in that order; junction bases with no gene match: 11. This CDR3 spans 13 amino acids. The DNA for the CDR3 is TGTGCCAGCTCACCCACCCGGGAGGGGGTGGGCTACTTC. It specifies CASSPTREGVGYF. Drawing the rest from reference TRBV18 and TRBJ2-7, the complete variable domain is NAGVMQNPRHLVRRRGQEARLRCSPMKGHSHVYWYRQLPEEGLKFMVYLQKENIIDESGMPKERFSAEFPKEGPSILRIQQVVRGDSAAYFCASSPTREGVGYFGPGTRLTVT.

The J gene is TRBJ1-1, the V gene TRBV18; D may be TRBD1 (5 bases). The V end was cut by 3 bases, the J end by 0 bases, with 11 bases between. The CDR3 covers 15 residues. Germline assignment: CDR1 KGHSH and CDR2 LQKENI. CDR3 DNA sequence: TGTGCCAGCTCACCCGTAGACAGTATGAACACTGAAGCTTTCTTT. Translation gives CASSPVDSMNTEAFF.

J is TRBJ2-7 and V is TRBV5-6, with 7 bases lining up with TRBD1. CDR3 length equals 15 residues. The germline V gene encodes CDR1 SGHDT and CDR2 YYEEEE. Trimming cost V 3 bases and J 2 bases; bases outside gene matches: 8. The CDR3 nucleotides read TGTGCCAGCAGCTCCTATACGACAGGGACCTACGAGCAGTACTTC. Encoded protein: CASSSYTTGTYEQYF. Combining the CDR3 with reference TRBV5-6 and TRBJ2-7 gives the whole variable domain DAGVTQSPTHLIKTRGQQVTLRCSPKSGHDTVSWYQQALGQGPQFIFQYYEEEERQRGNFPDRFSGHQFPNYSSELNVNALLLGDSALYLCASSSYTTGTYEQYFGPGTRLTVT.

The rearrangement joins TRBV14 to TRBJ1-2, with 7 bases aligning to TRBD1. The CDR3 spans 15 residues. V lost 4 bases and J lost 0; bases outside the gene matches: 5. From germline, CDR1 is SGHDN and CDR2 FVKESK. CDR3 bases: TGTGCCAGCAGCCCAGGGGACAGATCTAACTATGGCTACACCTTC. It translates to CASSPGDRSNYGYTF.

The CDR3 DNA sequence: TGTGCCTGGAGTGGGAACGCAGGGCGTGGCCAGCCCCAGCATTTT. Protein sequence: CAWSGNAGRGQPQHF. This chain joins TRBV30 and TRBJ1-5; D is perhaps TRBD1 (5 bases). The CDR3 runs to 15 residues. CDR1 GTSNPN and CDR2 SVGIG come from the germline V gene (reference sequence). With 1 base removed from V and 7 bases from J, the gap between germline ends came to 17 bases.

This rearrangement joins TRBV19 to TRBJ1-2; 7 nucleotides align to TRBD1. Losses at the gene ends were 5 bases for V and 2 bases for J; bases not matched to a gene: 2. The CDR3 totals 13 residues. The germline V gene has CDR1 LNHDA and CDR2 SQIVND (reference sequence). CDR3 sequence (DNA): TGTGCCAGTAGTGTGACAGGGAACTATGGCTACACCTTC. Amino acid sequence: CASSVTGNYGYTF.

The genes are TRBV27 and TRBJ1-1, with TRBD1 as a possible D gene (5 bases). V gave up 5 bases and J gave up 1 base, with 14 bases separating them. From germline, CDR1 is MNHEY and CDR2 SMNVEV (reference sequence). This CDR3 contains 15 residues. DNA of the CDR3: TGTGCCAGCAGTCCCCGGCAGGGCAGGAACACTGAAGCTTTCTTT. It yields the protein CASSPRQGRNTEAFF.

V usage is TRBV6-1 and J usage is TRBJ2-5; weak D call: TRBD2 (5 bases). This CDR3 contains 15 residues. Germline V lookup: CDR1 MNHNS, CDR2 SASEGT. V lost 5 bases, J lost 2 bases, and 15 bases lay in between. The DNA of the CDR3 is TGTGCCAGCAGTTCTCAATTTGCGGGTCAAGAGACCCAGTACTTC. Translation: CASSSQFAGQETQYF.

The chain has TRBV5-1 and TRBJ1-3; D not certain. V shed 0 bases and J shed 4 bases, with 8 bases lying between them. This CDR3 has 14 amino acids. CDR1 and CDR2 (germline): SGHRS, YFSETQ. In nucleotides, the CDR3 is TGCGCCAGCAGCTTGGGACACCCCGGAAACACCATATATTTT. Its translation is CASSLGHPGNTIYF. Based on the CDR3 plus reference TRBV5-1 and TRBJ1-3, the full variable domain is KAGVTQTPRYLIKTRGQQVTLSCSPISGHRSVSWYQQTPGQGLQFLFEYFSETQRNKGNFPGRFSGRQFSNSRSEMNVSTLELGDSALYLCASSLGHPGNTIYFGEGSWLTVV.

About this clone itself: Other DNA sequences of this sample code for an identical CDR3. This chain joins TRBV5-1 and TRBJ2-5, with 13 positions matching TRBD2. Germline V gives CDR1 SGHRS, CDR2 YFSETQ. This CDR3 is built from 16 residues. V shed 4 bases, J shed 5 bases, and the junction held 8 bases outside the gene matches. Here the CDR3 DNA reads TGCGCCAGCAGCCTAACTAGCGGGGGGGCCGGGGAGACCCAGTACTTC. It is translated as CASSLTSGGAGETQYF.

The rearrangement joins TRBV12-5 to TRBJ2-7, with D uncertain. CDR1 and CDR2 from the germline V gene are LGHNT and FRNRAP. The ends were cut back, 3 bases at V and 5 bases at J, with 17 bases in the middle. The CDR3 has 15 residues. The chain's CDR3 is CASGLGFGPSDEQYF. The CDR3 DNA is TGTGCTAGTGGTTTAGGTTTCGGTCCCAGCGACGAGCAGTACTTC.

This clone was detected once. The V and J genes are TRBV6-6 and TRBJ2-1; D may be TRBD1 (6 bases). CDR1 is MNHNY, CDR2 SVGAGI, per germline (reference sequence). The CDR3 totals 15 residues. V was cut by 6 bases and J by 7 bases, with 19 bases left in between. The CDR3 protein is CASRPQGTLGNEQFF. CDR3 nucleotides: TGTGCCAGCAGACCGCAGGGGACCCTGGGAAATGAGCAGTTCTTC.

This clone was observed a few times. The chain has TRBV28 and TRBJ1-1; TRBD1 aligns across 8 bases. In germline, CDR1 is MDHEN, CDR2 SYDVKM. This CDR3 comprises 15 residues. The V segment lost 4 bases and the J segment 3 bases; nucleotides outside the gene matches: 7. The CDR3 DNA is TGTGCCAGCAGTTCAGCAGGGGGCGCGTACACTGAAGCTTTCTTT. This encodes CASSSAGGAYTEAFF.

The chain employs TRBV10-3 and TRBJ2-1, with D tentatively TRBD1 (5 bases). Germline V gene lookup returns CDR1 ENHRY and CDR2 SYGVKD. Trimming pared 6 bases from V and 6 bases from J, leaving 18 bases between. This CDR3 region has 15 residues. The DNA of the CDR3 is TGTGCCATCAGCCGCACGCAGGGAACCTCCAATGAGCAGTTCTTC. Translation gives CAISRTQGTSNEQFF.

The chain recombines TRBV5-4 with TRBJ1-2; possible D gene TRBD1, 6 bases. Per germline, CDR1 SGHNT and CDR2 YYREEE (reference sequence). Trimming removed 0 bases from V and 4 bases from J, with 10 bases in between. The CDR3 loop spans 14 amino acids. The CDR3 loop reads CASSLEGGGYGYTF. CDR3 bases: TGTGCCAGCAGCTTGGAGGGAGGGGGCTATGGCTACACCTTC.

The chain links TRBV7-8 to TRBJ1-1; tentatively, D is TRBD1 (6 bases). Trimming stripped 4 bases from V and 0 bases from J, with 9 bases between. The CDR3 runs to 14 residues. The germline CDR1 and CDR2 sequences are SGHVS and FQNEAQ. Written as DNA, the CDR3 is TGTGCCAGCAGCTACCAGGGGATGAACACTGAAGCTTTCTTT. Protein sequence: CASSYQGMNTEAFF.

This rearrangement joins TRBV11-3 to TRBJ2-1, with TRBD2 identical over 8 bases. J was trimmed by 8 bases and V by 4 bases; bases with no gene match: 7. This CDR3 has 14 amino acids. CDR1 is SGHNT and CDR2 is YENEEA in the germline V gene. CDR3 region: CASSSGSGSYEQFF. CDR3 nucleotide sequence: TGTGCCAGCAGCTCCGGGAGCGGGAGCTATGAGCAGTTCTTC.

The genes are TRBV19 and TRBJ2-7; perhaps TRBD2 as D (5 bases). This CDR3 is built from 16 residues. V lost 3 bases and J 1 base, leaving 16 bases between the germline ends. Germline lookup yields CDR1 LNHDA and CDR2 SQIVND (reference sequence). The CDR3 bases are TGTGCCAGTAGTATTCGGGGAGCGATGGGGTCCTACGAGCAGTACTTC. This encodes CASSIRGAMGSYEQYF.

The genes are TRBV7-3 and TRBJ2-3; the D gene is possibly TRBD1 (5 bases). The CDR3 loop spans 15 amino acids. Trimming left V 1 base short and J 7 bases short, with 15 bases between. Germline CDR1 and CDR2: SGHTA and FQGTGA. The CDR3 is CASSLKWGYGYTQYF. In DNA, the CDR3 is TGTGCCAGCAGCTTAAAATGGGGCTACGGGTATACGCAGTATTTT.

This chain uses TRBV11-2 with TRBJ1-5, with 7 nucleotides matching TRBD1. The CDR3 has 16 amino acids. V lost 1 base, J lost 2 bases, and 5 bases stayed unmatched. Germline V gives CDR1 SGHAT, CDR2 FQNNGV. The CDR3 DNA follows: TGTGCCAGCAGCTTAGGAGGGGGCGGGGGCAATCAGCCCCAGCATTTT. Residues: CASSLGGGGGNQPQHF.